The clone carrying this TCR beta chain showed up just once. The antigen is undetermined. In germline, CDR1 is LNHDA, CDR2 SQIVND (reference sequence). Trimming pared 3 bases from V and 4 bases from J, leaving 9 bases between. The CDR3 runs to 13 residues. TCRdb's table, derived via immunoSEQ multiplex PCR, lists solely in-frame clones and lacks some. The sample has tens of thousands of clones; nearly 75% are singletons. With nine to eleven days of culture completed, CD4+ T cells were isolated. Each participant was administered two doses of either the BNT162b2 or the mRNA-1273 vaccine. The record originates from a study of vaccination effects on CD4 cells after COVID-19.

This specimen consisted of CD4+ T cells from PBMCs cultured without peptide, obtained after COVID-19 vaccination. The chain has TRBV19 and TRBJ1-2, with D possibly matching TRBD1 (5 bases). The sequence was collected from a human donor who received a COVID-19 vaccine. In nucleotides, the CDR3 is TGTGCCAGTAGTATTATCACAGGCTATGGCTACACCTTC. Its translation: CASSIITGYGYTF.